One T cell receptor (beta chain) is described in this entry. This clonotype was picked up a small number of times. This receptor's antigen is unknown. Per-base quality was not reported, and no clone a single base away is much larger than it. This entry belongs to a study listed by TCRdb under 2016. The library came from RT-PCR. This sample was sequenced with an Illumina MiSeq. The public reads were quality trimmed at Q25 with fastp and then assembled into clones with MiXCR by TCRdb, keeping productive beta chains. Rows are combined by CDR3 protein, so each entry shows the most common genes and DNA. This sample gives more than 600,000 distinct CDR3 sequences in total; 13% to 15% of them show up just once. The ten largest clones represent roughly 3.9% of the sample. Specimen: memory CD4+ T cells from blood. This clonotype was sampled from a female donor in good health, serving as a healthy control.

For the CDR3, the sequence is CASSSTESGTRTGNTEAFF. The sequenced DNA is TGTGCCAGCAGCTCCACCGAATCGGGGACCAGGACGGGGAACACTGAAGCTTTCTTT. This sequence uses TRBV7-2 and TRBJ1-1, and perhaps TRBD1 as D gene, on 5 matching bases. From its cysteine to its phenylalanine, the CDR3 spans 19 amino acids. Only the CDR3 DNA is retained, 57 bases long and in frame from the first base. The germline V gene provides CDR1 SGHTA and CDR2 FQGNSA. V sheds 4 bases and J sheds 1 base, leaving 25 bases between their ends. The CDR3, completed at both ends by the reference TRBV7-2 and TRBJ1-1 genes, gives the full variable domain GAGVSQSPSNKVTEKGKDVELRCDPISGHTALYWYRQSLGQGLEFLIYFQGNSAPDKSGLPSDRFSAERTGGSVSTLTIQRTQQEDSAVYLCASSSTESGTRTGNTEAFFGQGTRLTVV.